The 32 T cell receptor beta chains reported below all come from one sample, sequenced in a study of OX40 agonist ivuxolimab in advanced cancers. Profiled with immunoSEQ multiplex PCR; TCRdb holds only in-frame clones, not every one. This sample has 50,000 to 70,000 clones, with roughly 85% found just once. The source material was CD4+ or CD8+ T cells sorted from blood, sampled in a trial of the OX40 agonist ivuxolimab. The receptors come from an adult with an advanced solid tumor such as melanoma, head and neck, liver or kidney cancer.

The J gene is TRBJ1-1, the V gene TRBV6-5, with D tentatively TRBD1 (5 bases). Germline V gene sequence: CDR1 MNHEY, CDR2 SVGAGI. The CDR3 extends over 14 amino acids. Trimming cost V 4 bases and J 1 base, with 10 bases left between them. The DNA of the CDR3 is TGTGCCAGCAGTTCGGGACGGGGGAACACTGAAGCTTTCTTT. Its translation is CASSSGRGNTEAFF.

This chain uses TRBV27 with TRBJ1-5; 8 bases line up with TRBD1. The CDR3 is 17 amino acids. Losses at the gene ends were 3 bases for V and 0 bases for J; bases not matched to a gene: 7. Germline CDR1 and CDR2: MNHEY and SMNVEV (reference sequence). The CDR3 DNA follows: TGTGCCAGCAGTTTCTTTCCCGGGACAGGTAGCAATCAGCCCCAGCATTTT. The encoded protein is CASSFFPGTGSNQPQHF.

V usage is TRBV19 and J usage is TRBJ2-5, with a weak D call TRBD2 (5 bases). CDR1 is LNHDA and CDR2 is SQIVND in the germline V gene (reference sequence). This CDR3 has 13 residues. V was clipped by 4 bases and J by 7 bases, with 13 bases between them. Here the CDR3 reads CASSTMHRGTQYF. The CDR3 coding sequence is TGTGCCAGTAGTACAATGCATCGGGGGACCCAGTACTTC.

V usage is TRBV6-6 and J usage is TRBJ2-5; D is uncertain. CDR1 and CDR2 (germline): MNHNY, SVGAGI (reference sequence). The CDR3 has 13 amino acids. With 0 bases removed from V and 4 bases from J, the gap between germline ends came to 6 bases. The CDR3 bases are TGTGCCAGCAGTTACTCATCGCGAGAGACCCAGTACTTC. It is translated as CASSYSSRETQYF.

The chain combines TRBV4-1 with TRBJ1-1; D not certain. The V end lost 0 bases, the J end lost 0 bases, and 14 bases lay between the germline ends. Germline V gene sequence: CDR1 MGHRA, CDR2 YSYEKL. This CDR3 contains 17 residues. CDR3 nucleotide sequence: TGCGCCAGCAGCCAAGATATCTTAGGGCCAATGAACACTGAAGCTTTCTTT. It codes for CASSQDILGPMNTEAFF.

The rearrangement links TRBV27 to TRBJ2-7; 7 bases are shared with TRBD1. V was clipped by 4 bases and J by 5 bases; unmatched bases: 8. This CDR3 comprises 14 residues. Germline CDR1 and CDR2: MNHEY and SMNVEV (reference sequence). The CDR3: CASSSSRGKDEQYF. The CDR3 DNA reads TGTGCCAGCAGTTCATCCAGGGGGAAGGACGAGCAGTACTTC.

The gene calls are TRBV11-3 and TRBJ2-3, with 11 bases aligning to TRBD1. The CDR3 runs to 15 residues. V shed 4 bases and J 4 bases; nucleotides not matched to a gene: 4. Germline values: CDR1 SGHNT, CDR2 YENEEA. In DNA, the CDR3 is TGTGCCAGCAGCTCCGGGACAGGGGGGCCAGATACGCAGTATTTT. Translation gives CASSSGTGGPDTQYF.

The CDR3 protein is CAIRHPLSSYEQYF. The CDR3 nucleotides are TGTGCCATCAGGCACCCCCTTAGTAGTTACGAGCAGTACTTC. The V and J genes are TRBV10-3 and TRBJ2-7; unclear D gene. Trimming removed 6 bases from V and 4 bases from J, with 16 bases in between. The CDR3 runs 14 residues. CDR1 and CDR2 from the germline V gene are ENHRY and SYGVKD.

This chain uses TRBV7-2 with TRBJ1-6; D is ambiguous. Germline loops: CDR1 SGHTA, CDR2 FQGNSA. The V gene lost 0 bases and the J gene lost 5 bases, with 8 bases spanning the gap. The CDR3 has 15 amino acids. The CDR3 sequence is CASSLAPGNNSPLHF. The CDR3 coding sequence is TGTGCCAGCAGCTTAGCCCCGGGGAATAATTCACCCCTCCACTTT. The full variable domain, in which reference TRBV7-2 and TRBJ1-6 provide the parts outside the CDR3, is GAGVSQSPSNKVTEKGKDVELRCDPISGHTALYWYRQSLGQGLEFLIYFQGNSAPDKSGLPSDRFSAERTGGSVSTLTIQRTQQEDSAVYLCASSLAPGNNSPLHFGNGTRLTVT.

Points on this clone: Other nucleotide sequences from this sample produce the same CDR3. The chain employs TRBV9 and TRBJ2-5; the match to TRBD2 covers 8 bases. CDR1 is SGDLS and CDR2 is YYNGEE in the germline V gene. The CDR3 extends over 14 amino acids. V gave up 0 bases and J gave up 4 bases; unmatched junction bases: 2. The CDR3 region has the DNA TGTGCCAGCAGCGTAGCCGGGGGGGGAGAGACCCAGTACTTC. This translates into CASSVAGGGETQYF.

The CDR3 is CASSLGNPIRWDLYNEQFF. The DNA for the CDR3 is TGTGCCAGCAGCTTGGGGAACCCGATTCGGTGGGATCTGTACAATGAGCAGTTCTTC. The rearrangement uses TRBV5-6 and TRBJ2-1; no reliable D call. Germline V gene data show CDR1 as SGHDT and CDR2 as YYEEEE. The CDR3 runs 19 residues. The V end lost 0 bases, the J end lost 4 bases, and 23 bases lay between the germline ends.

The rearrangement uses TRBV5-6 and TRBJ1-1, with D possibly TRBD1 on 6 matching bases. There are 16 residues in the CDR3. Trimming took off 4 bases at V and 3 bases at J, with 19 bases between the two ends. Germline CDR1 and CDR2: SGHDT and YYEEEE. The CDR3 nucleotides are TGTGCCAGCAGCGTACAGGGAACCCAATGGGACACTGAAGCTTTCTTT. Protein product: CASSVQGTQWDTEAFF.

The V and J genes are TRBV18 and TRBJ2-7; 12 bases match TRBD2. J gave up 3 bases and V 3 bases, and 6 bases lay outside the gene matches. In germline, CDR1 is KGHSH, CDR2 LQKENI. The length of the CDR3 is 16 residues. In DNA form, the CDR3 reads TGTGCCAGCTCACCCCAGACTAGCGGGAGAGTCTACGAGCAGTACTTC. Translation: CASSPQTSGRVYEQYF.

This chain connects TRBV9 to TRBJ2-2, with TRBD2 matching over 7 bases. With 0 bases clipped from V and 7 bases from J, the junction kept 9 bases outside the gene matches. Germline V gene sequence: CDR1 SGDLS, CDR2 YYNGEE. This CDR3 comprises 16 residues. This chain's CDR3 is CASSVVSGREGGELFF. In DNA form, the CDR3 reads TGTGCCAGCAGCGTAGTAAGCGGAAGGGAGGGCGGGGAGCTGTTTTTT.

V gene TRBV28 combines with J gene TRBJ1-6; D unclear. There are 13 residues in the CDR3. CDR1 and CDR2 (germline): MDHEN, SYDVKM. V lost 5 bases and J 6 bases, leaving 8 bases between the germline ends. In DNA form, the CDR3 reads TGTGCCAGCAGTCCGGACGGTAATTCACCCCTCCACTTT. Amino acids: CASSPDGNSPLHF.

The V gene is TRBV19, the J gene TRBJ2-5; TRBD1 agrees at 10 bases. Germline lookup yields CDR1 LNHDA and CDR2 SQIVND (reference sequence). V trimming: 6 bases; J trimming: 5 bases; junction bases outside the gene matches: 15. This CDR3 has 17 amino acids. The CDR3 protein is CASRYLGTGDGRETQYF. Written as DNA, the CDR3 is TGTGCCAGTAGGTATTTGGGGACAGGGGACGGCCGGGAGACCCAGTACTTC. The entire variable domain, with the rest obtained from reference TRBV19 and TRBJ2-5, is as follows: DGGITQSPKYLFRKEGQNVTLSCEQNLNHDAMYWYRQDPGQGLRLIYYSQIVNDFQKGDIAEGYSVSREKKESFPLTVTSAQKNPTAFYLCASRYLGTGDGRETQYFGPGTRLLVL.

The chain is built from TRBV6-6 and TRBJ2-3, with D perhaps TRBD2 (6 bases). V was pared by 2 bases and J by 5 bases, with 11 bases between. From germline, CDR1 is MNHNY and CDR2 SVGAGI (reference sequence). The CDR3 contains 14 residues. CDR3 protein: CASSYPSGQDTQYF. In nucleotides, the CDR3 is TGTGCCAGCAGTTACCCCAGCGGGCAAGATACGCAGTATTTT.

V gene TRBV10-3 combines with J gene TRBJ2-2; D is possibly TRBD2 (6 bases). The CDR3 is made up of 13 amino acids. The germline gives CDR1 ENHRY, CDR2 SYGVKD. The ends were cut back, 6 bases at V and 7 bases at J, with 12 bases in the middle. The DNA for the CDR3 is TGTGCCATCAGGCGGGATATGGGCGGGGAGCTGTTTTTT. Amino acids: CAIRRDMGGELFF.

V usage is TRBV18 and J usage is TRBJ1-3, with a weak D call TRBD1 (6 bases). Trimming left V 4 bases short and J 2 bases short, with 9 bases between. Per the germline V gene, CDR1 is KGHSH and CDR2 is LQKENI. This CDR3 region has 14 residues. CDR3 amino acids: CASSRGATGNTIYF. The DNA for the CDR3 is TGTGCCAGCTCACGGGGGGCTACTGGAAACACCATATATTTT.

This clone was detected only a few times. V and J are TRBV5-4 and TRBJ1-1; D perhaps matches TRBD1 (5 bases). This CDR3 is 12 amino acids long. Per germline, CDR1 SGHNT and CDR2 YYREEE (reference sequence). The ends were cut back, 4 bases at V and 7 bases at J, with 11 bases in the middle. The CDR3 DNA follows: TGTGCCAGCAGCAAAGACAGCTTTGAAGCTTTCTTT. Its translation: CASSKDSFEAFF.

The V gene is TRBV2, the J gene TRBJ2-7, with 11 bases fitting TRBD2. The germline gives CDR1 SNHLY, CDR2 FYNNEI. The V gene end was trimmed by 8 bases and the J gene end by 5 bases; junction bases not matched to a gene: 8. The CDR3 runs to 14 residues. CDR3 nucleotides: TGTGCCAGCCCCGGGGTAGCGGGAGGGGACGAGCAGTACTTC. It is translated as CASPGVAGGDEQYF.

The chain recombines TRBV7-9 with TRBJ1-1, with TRBD1 matching over 9 bases. The CDR3 spans 14 residues. The trim removed 2 bases at V and 3 bases at J, leaving 1 base unmatched. Looked up from germline, CDR1 is SEHNR and CDR2 is FQNEAQ (reference sequence). The CDR3 sequence is CASSLRTGDTEAFF. The CDR3, as DNA: TGTGCCAGCAGCTTACGGACAGGGGACACTGAAGCTTTCTTT. The whole variable domain, remainder taken from reference TRBV7-9 and TRBJ1-1, is DTGVSQNPRHKITKRGQNVTFRCDPISEHNRLYWYRQTLGQGPEFLTYFQNEAQLEKSRLLSDRFSAERPKGSFSTLEIQRTEQGDSAMYLCASSLRTGDTEAFFGQGTRLTVV.

The rearrangement links TRBV6-1 to TRBJ2-3; 12 bases align to TRBD2. This CDR3 has 17 amino acids. Germline values: CDR1 MNHNS, CDR2 SASEGT. V lost 4 bases, J lost 2 bases, and 7 bases stayed unmatched. CDR3 nucleotides: TGTGCCAGCAGTGCTGCGACTAGCGGGGGATTCACAGATACGCAGTATTTT. Its protein product is CASSAATSGGFTDTQYF.

The chain carries TRBV11-3 and TRBJ1-5, with D perhaps TRBD1 (5 bases). The CDR3 consists of 18 residues. V was pared by 3 bases and J by 0 bases, with 18 bases between. CDR1 is SGHNT and CDR2 is YENEEA in the germline V gene. The DNA of the CDR3 is TGTGCCAGCAGCTTTCCGGGGCGCATTATATATAGCAATCAGCCCCAGCATTTT. It is translated as CASSFPGRIIYSNQPQHF.

This rearrangement joins TRBV7-8 to TRBJ2-1; the D gene is possibly TRBD2 (5 bases). CDR3 length equals 16 residues. Trimming removed 4 bases at V and 0 bases at J, with 13 bases between. CDR1 and CDR2 from the germline V gene are SGHVS and FQNEAQ. The CDR3 region is CASSSFRGISYNEQFF. In nucleotides, the CDR3 is TGTGCCAGCAGCTCATTCCGGGGAATCTCCTACAATGAGCAGTTCTTC.

The chain joins TRBV5-1 to TRBJ1-3, with D possibly matching TRBD1 (5 bases). CDR1 and CDR2 from the germline V gene are SGHRS and YFSETQ. The CDR3 consists of 14 residues. V was clipped by 0 bases and J by 6 bases, with 10 bases between them. The CDR3, as DNA: TGCGCCAGCAGCTTGGCAGGGAAGGAAAACACCATATATTTT. Its translation: CASSLAGKENTIYF.

The chain has TRBV6-5 and TRBJ2-5; 9 bases match TRBD1. The J call may be wrong; the DNA end is better matched by TRBJ2-7. The CDR3 covers 13 residues. Germline CDR1 is MNHEY and CDR2 is SVGAGI. The CDR3 sequence is CASRGTGSYEQYF. The CDR3 nucleotides read TGTGCCAGCAGGGGGACAGGGTCCTACGAGCAGTACTTC.

J is TRBJ2-5 and V is TRBV21-1; TRBD2 was called by the table and not checked on the DNA. TRBV21-1 is noted as a pseudogene. This CDR3 has 14 amino acids. CDR3 sequence (DNA): TGTGCCAGCAGCAGCCGTGGGGGGCAAGAGACCCAGTACTTC. This sequence encodes CASSSRGGQETQYF.

This clone was detected many times. The chain joins TRBV6-1 to TRBJ2-2; 8 bases fit TRBD1. V lost 6 bases and J lost 1; bases outside the gene matches: 4. Germline V CDR1 and CDR2: MNHNS, SASEGT. The CDR3 runs 15 residues. The CDR3 DNA sequence: TGTGCCAGCAGCTTAGGACAGGGGAACACCGGGGAGCTGTTTTTT. The encoded protein is CASSLGQGNTGELFF.

The chain employs TRBV7-9 and TRBJ2-1; D not resolved. The CDR3 totals 13 residues. V was trimmed by 1 base and J by 5 bases, leaving 6 bases between them. Germline V gene lookup returns CDR1 SEHNR and CDR2 FQNEAQ (reference sequence). The CDR3 loop is CASSLDINNEQFF. The CDR3 DNA reads TGTGCCAGCAGCTTAGACATAAACAATGAGCAGTTCTTC. Using reference TRBV7-9 and TRBJ2-1 for the parts outside the CDR3, the full variable domain is DTGVSQNPRHKITKRGQNVTFRCDPISEHNRLYWYRQTLGQGPEFLTYFQNEAQLEKSRLLSDRFSAERPKGSFSTLEIQRTEQGDSAMYLCASSLDINNEQFFGPGTRLTVL.

This clone was picked up a small number of times. The rearrangement links TRBV11-2 to TRBJ2-4; 7 nucleotides align to TRBD1. V gave up 8 bases and J gave up 1 base; unmatched junction bases: 8. From germline, CDR1 is SGHAT and CDR2 FQNNGV. The CDR3 loop spans 15 amino acids. Written as DNA, the CDR3 is TGTGCCAGCCGGAGCGCCAGGGGGGCCAAAAACATTCAGTACTTC. Amino acids: CASRSARGAKNIQYF.

This CDR3 reads CATSRVDRGPNTEAFF. The CDR3 coding sequence is TGTGCCACCAGCAGAGTAGACAGGGGCCCGAACACTGAAGCTTTCTTT. This chain uses TRBV15 with TRBJ1-1; 8 positions agree with TRBD1. The CDR3 has 16 amino acids. The germline V gene has CDR1 LNHNV and CDR2 YYDKDF (reference sequence). V was clipped by 1 base and J by 1 base; unmatched bases: 5.